The 23 T cell receptor beta chains below come from one sample, sequenced in a study of regulatory T cells in long-lasting Graves disease. With iRepertoire HTBI primers and Arm-PCR of CDR3 regions, TCR beta libraries were built. Each CDR3 protein gets one entry after TCRdb re-called the multiplex PCR reads with MiXCR. Of 650,000 to 850,000 distinct CDR3 sequences in the sample, 30% were seen once. Documented time point: persistent/refractory GD, antithyroid drugs over 5 years with positive TRAb. Construction of the TCR library relied on RNA isolated from PBMCs. The sample was peripheral blood mononuclear cells (PBMCs), taken when the disease was refractory, from a patient treated with antithyroid drugs. These receptors were taken from a female donor with Graves disease.

This clonotype was detected a few times. The V gene is TRBV6-1, the J gene TRBJ2-2; D possibly corresponds to TRBD1 (6 bases). V lost 6 bases and J lost 3, with 23 bases in between. Germline V gene lookup returns CDR1 MNHNS and CDR2 SASEGT. The CDR3 has 18 amino acids. The CDR3 region is CASSNLLEDRIYTGELFF. The CDR3 DNA reads TGTGCCAGCAGCAACCTACTAGAAGACAGGATCTACACCGGGGAGCTGTTTTTT.

This clonotype was recorded at least ten times. The gene calls are TRBV14 and TRBJ2-2; D perhaps matches TRBD2 (6 bases). Germline V gene lookup returns CDR1 SGHDN and CDR2 FVKESK. This CDR3 has 16 amino acids. V was trimmed by 1 base and J by 1 base, leaving 10 bases between them. The chain's CDR3 is CASSQGASENTGELFF. CDR3 bases: TGTGCCAGCAGCCAAGGGGCTAGCGAGAACACCGGGGAGCTGTTTTTT.

The V call is TRBV7-2, the J call TRBJ2-1, with 8 bases that match TRBD2. Germline lookup yields CDR1 SGHTA and CDR2 FQGNSA. The CDR3 totals 16 residues. With V trimmed by 1 base and J by 4 bases, 6 bases remained unmatched. DNA of the CDR3: TGTGCCAGCAGCTTAGGTGGGACTAGATCATACAATGAGCAGTTCTTC. It yields the protein CASSLGGTRSYNEQFF.

This rearrangement joins TRBV28 to TRBJ2-6; 7 nucleotides align to TRBD1. Trimming removed 4 bases from V and 1 base from J; junction bases left unmatched: 4. This CDR3 is built from 16 residues. Germline assignment: CDR1 MDHEN and CDR2 SYDVKM. The CDR3 protein is CASSSPGQSGANVLTF. CDR3 DNA sequence: TGTGCCAGCAGTTCTCCGGGACAGTCTGGGGCCAACGTCCTGACTTTC.

This clonotype was recorded a few times. The CDR3 is CASSLDRELPQHF. CDR3 nucleotide sequence: TGCGCCAGCAGCTTAGACAGGGAACTGCCCCAGCATTTT. The chain carries TRBV5-1 and TRBJ1-5; TRBD1 agrees at 7 bases. Germline assignment: CDR1 SGHRS and CDR2 YFSETQ. This CDR3 contains 13 residues. Trimming at V came to 2 bases and at J to 9 bases, leaving 5 bases not matched to a gene.

The chain is built from TRBV30 and TRBJ1-4, with 9 bases aligning to TRBD1. CDR3 length: 14 residues. The V gene end was trimmed by 3 bases and the J gene end by 8 bases; junction bases not matched to a gene: 7. The germline gives CDR1 GTSNPN, CDR2 SVGIG (reference sequence). The CDR3 nucleotides read TGTGCCTGGAGCCGGGACAGGGTATCGGAAAAACTGTTTTTT. It is translated as CAWSRDRVSEKLFF. The entire variable domain, with the rest obtained from reference TRBV30 and TRBJ1-4, is as follows: SQTIHQWPATLVQPVGSPLSLECTVEGTSNPNLYWYRQAAGRGLQLLFYSVGIGQISSEVPQNLSASRPQDRQFILSSKKLLLSDSGFYLCAWSRDRVSEKLFFGSGTQLSVL.

The chain links TRBV20-1 to TRBJ2-7; no firm D call. Trimming took 5 bases from V and 0 from J, leaving 11 bases between them. The germline V gene encodes CDR1 DFQATT and CDR2 SNEGSKA (reference sequence). There are 13 residues in the CDR3. Written as DNA, the CDR3 is TGCAGTGCTCAGGCGCAAACCTCCTACGAGCAGTACTTC. Encoded protein: CSAQAQTSYEQYF.

As for this clonotype: Mismatch with germline at one junction end may stem from a read error. The chain joins TRBV11-2 to TRBJ1-4; no reliable D call. Looked up from germline, CDR1 is SGHAT and CDR2 is FQNNGV. This CDR3 region has 12 residues. The CDR3 sequence is CAGSPRGEKLFF. The CDR3 DNA is TGTGCCGGCAGCCCCCGGGGTGAAAAACTGTTTTTT. Looking up the rest from reference TRBV11-2 and TRBJ1-4 gives the full variable domain: EAGVAQSPRYKIIEKRQSVAFWCNPISGHATLYWYQQILGQGPKLLIQFQNNGVVDDSQLPKDRFSAERLKGVDSTLKIQPAKLEDSAVYLCAGSPRGEKLFFGSGTQLSVL.

This clonotype was seen at least ten times. The chain links TRBV27 to TRBJ1-2; TRBD1 matches 7 bases. V was clipped by 5 bases and J by 7 bases; unmatched bases: 7. The CDR3 length is 13 residues. Germline V CDR1 and CDR2: MNHEY, SMNVEV (reference sequence). The CDR3 bases are TGTGCCAGCAGTCCGGGACAGTTTATTGGCTACACCTTC. Protein: CASSPGQFIGYTF.

V usage is TRBV5-1 and J usage is TRBJ2-7, with TRBD2 matching 11 bases. The V segment lost 0 bases and the J segment 0 bases; nucleotides outside the gene matches: 5. The CDR3 sequence is 17 residues long. CDR1 and CDR2 from the germline V gene are SGHRS and YFSETQ. The DNA for the CDR3 is TGCGCCAGCAGCTTGGATCGACTAGCGGGGAGCTCCTACGAGCAGTACTTC. It specifies CASSLDRLAGSSYEQYF.

This clonotype turned up a few times. The genes are TRBV2 and TRBJ2-7; D may be TRBD1 or TRBD2 (5 bases each). In germline, CDR1 is SNHLY, CDR2 FYNNEI. V gave up 10 bases and J gave up 2 bases, with 15 bases separating them. The CDR3 has 13 amino acids. The CDR3, as DNA: TGTGCCACCACGACGGGGCCAACCTACGAGCAGTACTTC. This encodes CATTTGPTYEQYF.

V gene TRBV18 combines with J gene TRBJ2-5; the D call may be TRBD1 or TRBD2 (5 bases each). Trimming took 4 bases from V and 7 from J, leaving 25 bases between them. Germline CDR1 reads KGHSH; CDR2 reads LQKENI. The CDR3 contains 17 residues. CDR3 in amino acids: CASSRSGTANSPWTQYF. In nucleotides, the CDR3 is TGTGCCAGCTCACGCTCCGGGACGGCAAATAGTCCTTGGACCCAGTACTTC.

This clonotype has ten or more counts. The rearrangement uses TRBV6-5 and TRBJ2-5, with D perhaps given as TRBD1 or TRBD2 (6 bases each). The CDR3 consists of 14 residues. V lost 0 bases and J 5 bases, leaving 10 bases between the germline ends. In germline, CDR1 is MNHEY, CDR2 SVGAGI. The CDR3 region is CASSYSQGRETQYF. DNA of the CDR3: TGTGCCAGCAGTTACTCCCAGGGGAGGGAGACCCAGTACTTC.

This clonotype was observed at least ten times. This chain joins TRBV12-3 or TRBV12-4 and TRBJ2-7, with no clear D. This CDR3 is built from 14 residues. V lost 5 bases to trimming and J lost 6 bases, with 17 bases between them. The CDR3 DNA reads TGTGCCAGCAGTCCAGCCGGACGGCCCTCCGAGCAGTACTTC. It yields the protein CASSPAGRPSEQYF.

This clonotype was observed once. The chain uses TRBV5-1 and TRBJ2-5; D remains unclear. Germline CDR1 reads SGHRS; CDR2 reads YFSETQ. The germline V and J ends were trimmed by 7 bases and 5 bases, with 9 bases remaining between them. This CDR3 spans 11 amino acids. The CDR3, as DNA: TGCGCCAGCTTGGATGGGGAGACCCAGTACTTC. Protein: CASLDGETQYF.

The V gene is TRBV29-1, the J gene TRBJ1-2; TRBD1 might be the D (5 bases). Trimming removed 4 bases at V and 3 bases at J, with 21 bases between. The CDR3 is 16 residues long. Germline loops: CDR1 SQVTM, CDR2 ANQGSEA. The CDR3 coding sequence is TGCAGCGTTGTACTGCCAGGGTTTACGGTGGACTATGGCTACACCTTC. This gives the protein CSVVLPGFTVDYGYTF.

Details on this clonotype: With a much larger clone just one base away, this may be a read error. The V and J genes are TRBV12-3 or TRBV12-4 and TRBJ1-1; TRBD1 might be the D (5 bases). The length of the CDR3 is 15 residues. CDR3 in amino acids: CASSSGTYMNTEASF. The DNA for the CDR3 is TGTGCCAGCAGTTCCGGGACTTACATGAACACTGAAGCTTCCTTT.

J is TRBJ1-3 and V is TRBV20-1, with D perhaps TRBD1 (5 bases). This CDR3 comprises 13 residues. V was trimmed by 3 bases and J by 2 bases, leaving 8 bases between them. Germline V gene sequence: CDR1 DFQATT, CDR2 SNEGSKA (reference sequence). CDR3 amino acids: CSARGGTGNTIYF. In DNA, the CDR3 is TGCAGTGCTAGGGGGGGGACTGGAAACACCATATATTTT.

The chain employs TRBV19 and TRBJ1-5; D is possibly TRBD1 (5 bases). There are 16 residues in the CDR3. Trimming pared 7 bases from V and 2 bases from J, leaving 18 bases between. From germline, CDR1 is LNHDA and CDR2 SQIVND (reference sequence). The CDR3 sequence: CASTGTLNTGNQPQHF. CDR3 bases: TGTGCCAGTACCGGGACTCTTAATACGGGCAATCAGCCCCAGCATTTT. The complete variable domain, with remaining parts taken from reference TRBV19 and TRBJ1-5, reads DGGITQSPKYLFRKEGQNVTLSCEQNLNHDAMYWYRQDPGQGLRLIYYSQIVNDFQKGDIAEGYSVSREKKESFPLTVTSAQKNPTAFYLCASTGTLNTGNQPQHFGDGTRLSIL.

The genes are TRBV7-9 and TRBJ1-4; D gene unclear. Germline-derived CDR1 and CDR2 are SEHNR and FQNEAQ (reference sequence). Trimming took 4 bases from V and 1 from J, leaving 13 bases between them. This CDR3 is 16 amino acids long. In DNA form, the CDR3 reads TGTGCCAGCAGCTCAGCCTCAGGAGGAACTAATGAAAAACTGTTTTTT. Its protein product is CASSSASGGTNEKLFF.

This chain connects TRBV3-1 to TRBJ1-6; D call uncertain. Germline V gene sequence: CDR1 LGHDT, CDR2 YNNKEL (reference sequence). This CDR3 contains 14 residues. The germline V and J ends were trimmed by 1 base and 9 bases, with 10 bases remaining between them. The CDR3 DNA reads TGTGCCAGCAGCCAAGCAGTGAGAGGTTCACCCCTCCACTTT. It specifies CASSQAVRGSPLHF.

This chain uses TRBV19 with TRBJ1-5; tentative D call: TRBD1 (5 bases). Per germline, CDR1 LNHDA and CDR2 SQIVND (reference sequence). V dropped 6 bases and J dropped 0 bases, with 12 bases sitting between them. The CDR3 covers 15 residues. CDR3 nucleotides: TGTGCCAGTAGCAACAGGTCCCCTAGCAATCAGCCCCAGCATTTT. Translating gives CASSNRSPSNQPQHF.

CDR3 nucleotides: TGTGCCAGCAGTTTTGGCGGAGATAGCACAGATACGCAGTATTTT. This codes for CASSFGGDSTDTQYF. The V and J genes are TRBV12-3 or TRBV12-4 and TRBJ2-3; D unresolved. V was clipped by 3 bases and J by 0 bases, with 10 bases between them. This CDR3 region has 15 residues.